The 20 T cell receptor beta chains below all came from one sample that was sequenced in a study of tumor-infiltrating lymphocytes in primary liver carcinoma. Total RNA (approximately 0.5 ug) served as template for TCR beta cDNA synthesis primed by a constant-region primer. Three nested multiplex PCR rounds of slightly modified ARM-PCR generated TCR beta libraries. Rounds one and two of PCR, each of around 11 cycles, were primed with TRBV1-TRBV30 forward primers and a C-beta reverse primer. Each CDR3 protein is one row after TCRdb ran MiXCR on the multiplex PCR reads. The sample yields approximately 330,000 distinct CDR3 sequences, 65% seen once. In addition to blood RNA drawn from unsorted whole blood, germline DNA was extracted. Sequenced sample: peripheral blood. The receptors here all came from a man aged 40-50 years with primary liver carcinoma and hepatitis B virus infection.

Note on this clonotype: Being one base from a much bigger clone, this may be a read error. The CDR3 bases are TGCGCCAGCAGCACTAACGGGAGGGCCTGGGAGCAGTTCTTC. Translation: CASSTNGRAWEQFF. J is TRBJ2-1 and V is TRBV10-1; TRBD2 aligns across 8 bases. The germline CDR1 and CDR2 sequences are WNHNN and SYGVQD (reference sequence). Trimming at V came to 6 bases and at J to 10 bases, leaving 11 bases not matched to a gene. CDR3 length equals 14 residues.

The table lists this clonotype with many counts. The genes are TRBV6-5 and TRBJ1-6; TRBD1 might be the D (5 bases). The CDR3 has 15 amino acids. V was cut by 0 bases and J by 9 bases, with 12 bases left in between. CDR1 MNHEY and CDR2 SVGAGI come from the germline V gene. CDR3: CASSYSSAGSSPLHF. As DNA, the CDR3 is TGTGCCAGCAGTTACTCGTCGGCAGGGAGTTCACCCCTCCACTTT.

With respect to this clonotype: The junction differs from germline at one of its ends, possibly a read error. This chain joins TRBV11-2 and TRBJ2-7; D unclear. Germline V gives CDR1 SGHAT, CDR2 FQNNGV. The CDR3 runs 12 residues. The CDR3 spells CVSSLLQSSAYF. In DNA, the CDR3 is TGTGTCAGCAGCTTACTACAGTCGAGTGCGTACTTC.

The chain carries TRBV7-3 and TRBJ2-1; D is possibly TRBD2 (6 bases). The CDR3 has 16 amino acids. The V end lost 3 bases, the J end lost 4 bases, and 16 bases lay between the germline ends. Germline CDR1 SGHTA, CDR2 FQGTGA. CDR3 bases: TGTGCCAGCAGCTTGGGTAGCGGCCCTGTTTACAATGAGCAGTTCTTC. Its translation is CASSLGSGPVYNEQFF.

Worth noting for this clonotype: A much larger clone differs by one base, so this may be a read error. This is likely a read error, given that the CDR3 carries no conserved phenylalanine or tryptophan at its end. This chain uses TRBV12-3 or TRBV12-4 with TRBJ2-1, with a tentative D call TRBD2 (6 bases). Trimming took off 4 bases at V and 7 bases at J, with 20 bases between the two ends. The CDR3 spans 16 residues. CDR3 DNA sequence: TGTGCCAGCAGTTGGGCTCTCGGGGCGGGGAAAAATGAGCAGTTCCTC. Translation gives CASSWALGAGKNEQFL.

This clonotype occurred a few times. The chain carries TRBV6-6 and TRBJ2-1; the match to TRBD2 covers 8 bases. V was clipped by 5 bases and J by 9 bases; unmatched bases: 12. The CDR3 is made up of 15 amino acids. Germline loops: CDR1 MNHNY, CDR2 SVGAGI (reference sequence). The CDR3 here is CASSTGTSVRGEQFF. The CDR3 DNA reads TGTGCCAGCAGTACCGGGACTAGTGTCAGAGGTGAGCAGTTCTTC.

As concerns this clonotype: This may be a read error, as it is one base from a much larger clone. The rearrangement joins TRBV4-2 to TRBJ1-5; the D is unclear. Germline values: CDR1 LGHNA, CDR2 YNFKEQ. This CDR3 comprises 15 residues. V was trimmed by 2 bases and J by 3 bases, leaving 11 bases between them. The CDR3 nucleotides are TGTGCCAGCAGCCAAAATTTGGGAATCAATCAGCCCCAGCATTTT. This sequence encodes CASSQNLGINQPQHF.

The chain employs TRBV11-2 and TRBJ2-3, with TRBD2 identical over 7 bases. Germline CDR1 reads SGHAT; CDR2 reads FQNNGV. V shed 7 bases, J shed 4 bases, and the junction held 14 bases outside the gene matches. This CDR3 has 16 amino acids. CDR3 amino acids: CASTFPLAESADTQYF. The CDR3, as DNA: TGTGCCAGCACCTTTCCCCTAGCGGAAAGCGCAGATACGCAGTATTTT.

Turning to this clonotype: Mismatch with germline at one junction end may stem from a read error. This chain links TRBV11-2 with TRBJ1-1; D gene unclear. This CDR3 is 13 amino acids long. CDR1 and CDR2 from the germline V gene are SGHAT and FQNNGV. This CDR3 reads CASILVSDTEAFF. The DNA for the CDR3 is TGTGCCAGCATCTTAGTATCGGACACTGAAGCTTTCTTT.

About this clonotype itself: This may be a read error: a much more frequent sequence differs by one nucleotide. The CDR3 does not close with the conserved phenylalanine or tryptophan, likely indicating a read error. The chain uses TRBV6-2 or TRBV6-3 and TRBJ1-2; D is undetermined. This CDR3 is 13 amino acids long. V lost 0 bases to trimming and J lost 5 bases, with 7 bases between them. Germline loops: CDR1 MNHEY, CDR2 SVGEGT. CDR3 nucleotides: TGTGCCAGCAGTTACTCTTCGGAATATGGCTACACCCTC. It is translated as CASSYSSEYGYTL.

On this clonotype itself: A much larger clone lies one base from this, so it may be a read error. The rearrangement links TRBV12-3 or TRBV12-4 to TRBJ2-1, with unresolved D. CDR3 length equals 13 residues. Here the CDR3 DNA reads TGTGCCAGCACCCCGAGCTCCTACAATGAGCGGTTCTTC. This sequence encodes CASTPSSYNERFF.

This clonotype was recorded once. This rearrangement joins TRBV10-3 to TRBJ2-3; D is ambiguous. Germline V gene lookup returns CDR1 ENHRY and CDR2 SYGVKD. The CDR3 contains 15 residues. Trimming took off 9 bases at V and 0 bases at J, with 16 bases between the two ends. DNA of the CDR3: TGTGCCATAAGACCCTGGGTCGGAAGCACAGATACGCAGTATTTT. It translates to CAIRPWVGSTDTQYF.

This clonotype turned up a few times. The rearrangement links TRBV5-4 to TRBJ2-2; D remains ambiguous. Deletions cut 0 bases from V and 2 bases from J, with 8 bases between. Germline loops: CDR1 SGHNT, CDR2 YYREEE (reference sequence). This CDR3 spans 15 amino acids. This CDR3 reads CASSLERTNTGELFF. CDR3 sequence (DNA): TGTGCCAGCAGCTTGGAGCGAACCAACACCGGGGAGCTGTTTTTT. The whole variable domain, remainder taken from reference TRBV5-4 and TRBJ2-2, is ETGVTQSPTHLIKTRGQQVTLRCSSQSGHNTVSWYQQALGQGPQFIFQYYREEENGRGNFPPRFSGLQFPNYSSELNVNALELDDSALYLCASSLERTNTGELFFGEGSRLTVL.

The genes are TRBV5-1 and TRBJ2-3, with TRBD2 identical over 7 bases. V shed 9 bases, J shed 3 bases, and the junction held 13 bases outside the gene matches. The V gene's germline CDR1 is SGHRS and CDR2 YFSETQ. The CDR3 sequence is 15 residues long. The CDR3 DNA reads TGCGCCACGGGGAGGGAGGGCCGCAGAACAGATACGCAGTATTTT. It encodes CATGREGRRTDTQYF.

Concerning this clonotype: A read error may produce the germline difference seen at one junction end. The chain is built from TRBV6-5 and TRBJ2-7; D is unresolved. The CDR3 consists of 15 residues. Germline V gene lookup returns CDR1 MNHEY and CDR2 SVGAGI. CDR3 sequence: CASSYSFAVEYVQYF. CDR3 coding DNA: TGTGCTAGCAGTTACTCGTTCGCGGTAGAGTACGTGCAGTACTTC.

Comment on this clonotype: This may be a read error: a much more frequent sequence differs by one nucleotide. The J gene is TRBJ2-3, the V gene TRBV5-1; D is possibly TRBD1 (6 bases). This CDR3 spans 15 amino acids. V was cut by 5 bases and J by 0 bases, with 13 bases left in between. Germline CDR1 is SGHRS and CDR2 is YFSETQ. CDR3: CASRSVGASTDTQYF. The CDR3 DNA is TGCGCCAGCAGAAGCGTGGGGGCTAGCACAGATACGCAGTATTTT.

About this clonotype itself: A much more abundant neighbour one base away suggests this may be a read error. V is TRBV6-2 or TRBV6-3 and J is TRBJ2-3; unclear D gene. This CDR3 comprises 12 residues. Per the germline V gene, CDR1 is MNHEY and CDR2 is SVGEGT. In DNA, the CDR3 is TGTGCCAGCAGGAGTGGTGCAGATACGCACTATTTT. It codes for CASRSGADTHYF.

Comment on this clonotype: The germline gene is not matched at one end of the junction; a read error may be the cause. The chain is built from TRBV5-4 and TRBJ2-7; D call uncertain. CDR3 length equals 15 residues. The germline V gene encodes CDR1 SGHNT and CDR2 YYREEE (reference sequence). The CDR3 nucleotides read TGTGCCGGCAGCTTGGCCTCGGCCGGTAACTACGAGCAGTACTTC. Residues: CAGSLASAGNYEQYF.

About this clonotype itself: At one end, the junction sequence differs from germline, possibly due to a read error. The rearrangement joins TRBV12-3 or TRBV12-4 to TRBJ2-1; D not resolved. The CDR3 contains 15 residues. CDR3 coding DNA: TGTGCCAGCACTTTCTGGGGTAGCTCCTACAATGAGCGGTTCTTC. This gives the protein CASTFWGSSYNERFF.

Comments on this clonotype: Sequence at one end of the junction differs from germline and may be a read error. This chain connects TRBV4-1 to TRBJ2-7; no clear D gene. Germline CDR1 is MGHRA and CDR2 is YSYEKL. The CDR3 runs to 13 residues. CDR3 in amino acids: CANSQDGPYEHYF. As DNA, the CDR3 is TGCGCCAACAGCCAAGATGGGCCGTACGAGCACTACTTC.